This TCR beta chain was observed in a study of T cell clones after liver transplantation. The germline gives CDR1 MNHNS, CDR2 SASEGT. The CDR3 is 15 residues long. As concerns this clone: The junction departs from the called germline gene at one end, perhaps through a read error.

Profiling relied on immunoSEQ multiplex PCR, and the TCRdb table lists in-frame clones only, not all of them. The sample contains 53,000 or so clones, roughly 84% of which appear only once. Source: CD4+ T cells from blood, taken before liver transplant. The receptor was derived from a human donor who received a liver transplant. The chain is built from TRBV6-1 and TRBJ2-7, with TRBD2 as a possible D gene (7 bases). CDR3 DNA sequence: TGTACCAGCAGTTTTGGGGGGGGCTACTCCTACGAGCAGTACTTC. Translation gives CTSSFGGGYSYEQYF.